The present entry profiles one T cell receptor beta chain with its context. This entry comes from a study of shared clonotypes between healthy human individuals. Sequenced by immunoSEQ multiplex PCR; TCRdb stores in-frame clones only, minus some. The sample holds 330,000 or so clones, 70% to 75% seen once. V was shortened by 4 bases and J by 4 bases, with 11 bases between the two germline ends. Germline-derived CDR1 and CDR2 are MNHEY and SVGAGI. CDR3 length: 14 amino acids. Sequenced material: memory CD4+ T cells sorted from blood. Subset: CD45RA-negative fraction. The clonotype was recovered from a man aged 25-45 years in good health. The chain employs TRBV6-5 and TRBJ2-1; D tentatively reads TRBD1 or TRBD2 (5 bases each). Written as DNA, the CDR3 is TGTGCCAGCAGTTTAAAGGGACCATACAATGAGCAGTTCTTC. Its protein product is CASSLKGPYNEQFF.